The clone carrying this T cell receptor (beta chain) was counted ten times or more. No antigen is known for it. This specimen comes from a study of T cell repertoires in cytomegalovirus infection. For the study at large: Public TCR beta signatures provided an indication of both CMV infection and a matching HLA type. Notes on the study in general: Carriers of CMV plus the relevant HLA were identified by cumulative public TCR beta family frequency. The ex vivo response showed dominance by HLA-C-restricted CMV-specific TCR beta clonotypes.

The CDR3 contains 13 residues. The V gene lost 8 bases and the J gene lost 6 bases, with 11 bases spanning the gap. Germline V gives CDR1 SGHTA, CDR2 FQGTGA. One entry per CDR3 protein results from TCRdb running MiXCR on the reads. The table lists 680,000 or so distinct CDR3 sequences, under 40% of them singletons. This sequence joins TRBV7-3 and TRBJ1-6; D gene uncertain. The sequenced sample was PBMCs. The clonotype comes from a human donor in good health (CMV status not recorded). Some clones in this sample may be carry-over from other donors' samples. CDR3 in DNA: TGTGCCAGCGCGTACAGCATTAATTCACCCCTCCACTTT. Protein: CASAYSINSPLHF.